Listed here is a single T cell receptor beta chain. The CDR3 has 14 residues. CDR1 and CDR2 (germline): MDHEN, SYDVKM. V was pared by 5 bases and J by 6 bases, with 17 bases between. This entry is derived from a study of blood T cell repertoires in COVID-19. Original methodology: How many nucleated cells were present was estimated from reference gene primer amplification. TCRdb keeps only in-frame clones here, not all; method: immunoSEQ multiplex PCR. V, J and clone size reflect that table, while D and trimming were determined from the DNA. In the table there are 25,000 or so clones, approximately 94% of which are singletons.

This chain connects TRBV28 to TRBJ2-7, with D perhaps TRBD2 (5 bases). The receptor was derived from a human donor with active COVID-19. The donor label of this sample is uncertain. The specimen was peripheral blood. CDR3 sequence: CASSAAGSVGEQYF. In DNA, the CDR3 is TGTGCCAGCAGTGCGGCGGGCTCCGTGGGCGAGCAGTACTTC.